The following is a T cell receptor beta chain sequence with its context. Authors' data handling: By means of reference gene primer amplification, nucleated cell counts were estimated. Assay used: immunoSEQ multiplex PCR; TCRdb lists only in-frame clones, some missing. V, J and clone size are taken as reported in that table, and D and trimming were inferred from the DNA itself. This sample has 240,000 or so clones; more than 70% occur once, and the top ten carry about 1%. The data originate from a study of blood T cell repertoires in COVID-19. About the research overall: Sample material is recorded as cDNA or gDNA derived from T cells, B-cell-depleted T cells, or PBMCs.

J was trimmed by 1 base and V by 9 bases; bases with no gene match: 7. Per the germline V gene, CDR1 is LGHNT and CDR2 is FRNRAP. The CDR3 covers 14 residues. The sample was peripheral blood. The rearrangement joins TRBV12-5 to TRBJ2-5; 8 bases align to TRBD2. The sequence was obtained from a woman aged 40 to 49 who had recovered from COVID-19. In DNA, the CDR3 is TGTGCTAGCGGGGCTAGCGGGCCCCAAGAGACCCAGTACTTC. This gives the protein CASGASGPQETQYF. The full variable domain, with the rest looked up from reference TRBV12-5 and TRBJ2-5, is DARVTQTPRHKVTEMGQEVTMRCQPILGHNTVFWYRQTMMQGLELLAYFRNRAPLDDSGMPKDRFSAEMPDATLATLKIQPSEPRDSAVYFCASGASGPQETQYFGPGTRLLVL.